This T cell receptor (beta chain) was captured in a study of blood T cell repertoires in COVID-19 (dated by TCRdb to about 2020). About the study as a whole: The collaborator samples originated in the United States, Italy and Spain and spanned the acute and convalescent phases of COVID-19. The material from the prospective study consisted of cDNA or gDNA derived from T cells, B-cell-depleted T cells, or PBMCs. Deeply sampled blood TCRbeta repertoires from subjects exposed to, actively infected with, or recovered from COVID-19 were included in the dataset. A freely available public database, intended as a resource for researchers studying the immune response to SARS-CoV-2, is where the repertoires were released. The samples were drawn from two sources: the first 160 participants of the ongoing ImmuneRACE study, and over 1,000 subjects contributed by 6 global collaborators. A de-identified subject ID, COVID-19 status, age in years and sex were almost always included in the sample metadata. Where available, HLA class I and class II types were obtained from metadata supplied by the sample provider rather than from assay-based typing. What the work shows at the level of the full study, not this receptor alone: Clinical and demographic metadata were provided uncurated, with the amount varying by source and participant.

V and J are truncated by 4 bases and 1 base respectively, leaving an intervening sequence of 7 bases. Spanning cysteine to phenylalanine, the CDR3 consists of 13 amino acids. This entry keeps only the CDR3 DNA: 39 bases, framed from base 1. Taken from the germline V gene (reference sequence), the CDR1 and CDR2 loops are SEHNR and FQNEAQ. A remark on this clone: It lacks a known antigen. Per-nucleotide qualities are absent, and no much larger clonotype sits a single base away.

The immunoSEQ Assay, a bias-controlled multiplex PCR, was used to amplify TCRbeta CDR3 regions from genomic DNA. In the original analysis: The number of nucleated cells in each sample was estimated from the amplification of reference gene primers within the assay. To quantify the absolute abundance of each unique TCRbeta CDR3 rearrangement, sequence reads were collapsed and filtered. Productive Simpson clonality was computed per sample as the square root of Simpson's diversity index over productive rearrangements. The table comes from immuneACCESS by way of TCRdb, which keeps in-frame sequences with V and J called. Part of the clones is missing from these tables; in studies checked, under half for an unresolved V gene and the rest for unknown reasons. The V and J calls and clone size were taken over from that table, and D and trimming were inferred from the DNA. Counted in this sample were over 250,000 clones; roughly 90% of them appeared once. The top ten constitute approximately 2% of the sample.

One collaborating source in Seattle enrolled patients while the patients were actively infected and followed the patients over time throughout the course of disease. The collaborating institutions used their own protocols to collect whole blood in K2EDTA tubes. For TCRbeta analysis, collaborators shipped samples as frozen whole blood, isolated PBMCs, or DNA extracted from either of those sample types. The sequence derives from a woman in her twenties or thirties with COVID-19, enrolled during active disease. The specimen was peripheral blood. The V and J segments used are TRBV7-9 and TRBJ1-1; the best D guess is TRBD1, with 5 bases matching. In nucleotide form, the sequence is TGTGCCAGCAGCTCCACAGGGAACACTGAAGCTTTCTTT. Its amino acids are CASSSTGNTEAFF.